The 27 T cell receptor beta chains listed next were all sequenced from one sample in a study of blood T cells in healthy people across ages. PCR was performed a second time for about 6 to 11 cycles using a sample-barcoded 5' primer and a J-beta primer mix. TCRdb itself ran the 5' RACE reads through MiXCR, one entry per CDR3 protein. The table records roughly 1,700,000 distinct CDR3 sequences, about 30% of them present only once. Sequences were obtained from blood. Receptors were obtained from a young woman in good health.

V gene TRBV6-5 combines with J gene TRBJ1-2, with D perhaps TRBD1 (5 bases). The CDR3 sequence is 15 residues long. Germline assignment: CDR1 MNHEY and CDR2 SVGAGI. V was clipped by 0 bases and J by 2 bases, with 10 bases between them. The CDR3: CASSYSVGGNYGYTF. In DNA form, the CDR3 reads TGTGCCAGCAGTTACTCAGTGGGGGGAAACTATGGCTACACCTTC.

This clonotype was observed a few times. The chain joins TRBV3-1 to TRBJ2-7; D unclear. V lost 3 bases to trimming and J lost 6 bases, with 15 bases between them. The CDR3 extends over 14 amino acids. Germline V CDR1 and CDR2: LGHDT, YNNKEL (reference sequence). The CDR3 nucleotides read TGTGCCAGCAGCCAGTCTCTCTCGCCAGGCGAGCAGTACTTC. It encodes CASSQSLSPGEQYF.

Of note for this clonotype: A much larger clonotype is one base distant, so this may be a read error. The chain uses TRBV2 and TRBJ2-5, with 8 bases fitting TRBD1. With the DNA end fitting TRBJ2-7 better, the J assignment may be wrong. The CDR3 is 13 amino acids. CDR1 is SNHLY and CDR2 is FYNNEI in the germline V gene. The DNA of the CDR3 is TGTGCCAGCAGTGGACAGGGGAGTTTCGAGCAGTACTTC. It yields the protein CASSGQGSFEQYF.

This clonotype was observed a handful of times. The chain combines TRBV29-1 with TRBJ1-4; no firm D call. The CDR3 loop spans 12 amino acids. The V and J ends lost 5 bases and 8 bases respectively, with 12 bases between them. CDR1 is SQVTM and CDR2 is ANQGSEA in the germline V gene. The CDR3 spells CSVKISTEKLFF. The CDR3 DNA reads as TGCAGCGTTAAAATAAGTACAGAAAAACTGTTTTTT.

CDR3 bases: TGTGCCAGCAGGGGACAGGAGAACTCCTACAATGAGCAGTTCTTC. This sequence encodes CASRGQENSYNEQFF. This chain uses TRBV6-5 with TRBJ2-1, with 8 bases lining up with TRBD1. In germline, CDR1 is MNHEY, CDR2 SVGAGI. CDR3 length equals 15 residues. Trimming at V came to 6 bases and at J to 0 bases, leaving 4 bases not matched to a gene.

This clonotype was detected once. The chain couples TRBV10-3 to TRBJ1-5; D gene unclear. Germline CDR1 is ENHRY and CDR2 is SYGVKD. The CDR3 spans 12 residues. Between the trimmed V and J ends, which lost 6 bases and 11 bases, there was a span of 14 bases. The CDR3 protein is CAIRGSGGSQHF. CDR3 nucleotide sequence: TGTGCCATCAGGGGGAGCGGAGGGTCCCAGCATTTT.

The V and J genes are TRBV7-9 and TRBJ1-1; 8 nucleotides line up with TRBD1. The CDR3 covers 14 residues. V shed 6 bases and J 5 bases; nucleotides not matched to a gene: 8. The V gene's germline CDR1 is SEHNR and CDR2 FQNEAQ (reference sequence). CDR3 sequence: CASRDQGARTEAFF. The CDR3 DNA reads TGTGCCAGCAGGGATCAGGGGGCGAGAACTGAAGCTTTCTTT.

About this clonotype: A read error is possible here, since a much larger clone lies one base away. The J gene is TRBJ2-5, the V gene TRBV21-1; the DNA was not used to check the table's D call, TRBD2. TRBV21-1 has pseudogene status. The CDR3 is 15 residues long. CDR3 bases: TGTGCCAACAGCGGGACTAGCGGCGCTAGAGAGACCCAGTACTTC. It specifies CANSGTSGARETQYF.

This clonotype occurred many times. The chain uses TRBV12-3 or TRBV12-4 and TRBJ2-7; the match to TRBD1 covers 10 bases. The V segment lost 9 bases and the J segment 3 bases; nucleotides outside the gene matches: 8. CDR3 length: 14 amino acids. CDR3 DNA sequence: TGTGCCAGTAATGGGGGACAGGGGAACTACGAGCAGTACTTC. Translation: CASNGGQGNYEQYF.

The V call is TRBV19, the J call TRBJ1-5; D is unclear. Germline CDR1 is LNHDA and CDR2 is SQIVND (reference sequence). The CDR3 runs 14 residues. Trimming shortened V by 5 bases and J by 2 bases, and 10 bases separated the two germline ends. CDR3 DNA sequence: TGTGCCAGTAGTCTTATTATGGGCAATCAGCCCCAGCATTTT. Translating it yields CASSLIMGNQPQHF.

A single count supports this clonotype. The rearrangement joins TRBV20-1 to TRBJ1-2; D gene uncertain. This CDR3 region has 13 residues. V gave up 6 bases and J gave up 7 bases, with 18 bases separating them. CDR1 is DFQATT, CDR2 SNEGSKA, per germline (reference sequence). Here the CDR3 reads CSARGAANGGYTF. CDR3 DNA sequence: TGCAGTGCCCGGGGTGCCGCTAACGGTGGCTACACCTTC.

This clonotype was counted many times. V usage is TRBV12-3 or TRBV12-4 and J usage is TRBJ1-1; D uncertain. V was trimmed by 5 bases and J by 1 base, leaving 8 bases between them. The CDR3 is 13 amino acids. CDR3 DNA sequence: TGTGCCAGCAGTCGACGGCCGAACACTGAAGCTTTCTTT. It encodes CASSRRPNTEAFF.

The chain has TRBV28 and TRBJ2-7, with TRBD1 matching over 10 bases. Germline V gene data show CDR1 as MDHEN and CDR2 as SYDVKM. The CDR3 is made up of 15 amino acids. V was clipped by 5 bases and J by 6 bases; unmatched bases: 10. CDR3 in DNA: TGTGCCAGCAGTACCCCCGGGACAGGGGAACGCGAGCAGTACTTC. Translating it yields CASSTPGTGEREQYF.

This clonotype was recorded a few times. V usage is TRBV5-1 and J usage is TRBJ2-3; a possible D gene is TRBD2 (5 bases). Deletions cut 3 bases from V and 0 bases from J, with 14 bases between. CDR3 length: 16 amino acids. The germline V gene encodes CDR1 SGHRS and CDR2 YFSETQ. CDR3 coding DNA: TGCGCCAGCAGCTGGAGTCGGGGAACTAGCACAGATACGCAGTATTTT. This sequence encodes CASSWSRGTSTDTQYF.

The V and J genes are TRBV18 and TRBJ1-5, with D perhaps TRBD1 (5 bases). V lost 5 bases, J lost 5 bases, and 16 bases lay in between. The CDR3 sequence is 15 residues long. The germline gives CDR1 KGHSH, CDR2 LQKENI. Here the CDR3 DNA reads TGTGCCAGCTCAAGGAGACCCTCCAGGGATCAGCCCCAGCATTTT. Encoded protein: CASSRRPSRDQPQHF.

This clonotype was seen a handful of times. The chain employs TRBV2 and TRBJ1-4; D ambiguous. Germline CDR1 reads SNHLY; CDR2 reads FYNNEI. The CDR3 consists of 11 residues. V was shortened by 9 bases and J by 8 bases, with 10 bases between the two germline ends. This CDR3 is CASLIGEKLFF. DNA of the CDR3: TGTGCCAGTCTTATCGGGGAAAAACTGTTTTTT.

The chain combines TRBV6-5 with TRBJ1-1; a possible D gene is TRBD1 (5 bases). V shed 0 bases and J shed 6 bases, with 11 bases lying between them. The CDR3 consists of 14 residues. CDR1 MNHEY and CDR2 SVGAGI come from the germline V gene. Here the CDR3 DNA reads TGTGCCAGCAGTTACTCGGTCCAGGGTGCTGAAGCTTTCTTT. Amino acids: CASSYSVQGAEAFF.

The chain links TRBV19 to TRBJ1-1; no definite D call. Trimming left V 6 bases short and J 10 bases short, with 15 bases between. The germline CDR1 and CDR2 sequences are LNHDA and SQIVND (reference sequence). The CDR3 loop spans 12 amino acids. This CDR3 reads CASSGSVGGAFF. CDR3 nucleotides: TGTGCCAGTAGCGGTTCAGTGGGTGGAGCTTTCTTT.

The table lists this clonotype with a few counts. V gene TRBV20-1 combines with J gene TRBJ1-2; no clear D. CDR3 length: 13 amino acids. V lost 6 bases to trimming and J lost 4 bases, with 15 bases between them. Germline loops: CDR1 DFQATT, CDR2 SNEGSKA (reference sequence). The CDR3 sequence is CSAVSGSSYGYTF. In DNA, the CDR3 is TGCAGTGCCGTAAGTGGGTCTAGCTATGGCTACACCTTC.

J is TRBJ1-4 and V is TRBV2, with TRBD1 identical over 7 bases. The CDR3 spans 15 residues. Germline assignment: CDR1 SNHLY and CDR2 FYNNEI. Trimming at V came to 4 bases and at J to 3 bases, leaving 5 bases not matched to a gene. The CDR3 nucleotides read TGTGCCAGCAGTGGACAGGGTTTGCCTAATGAAAAACTGTTTTTT. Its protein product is CASSGQGLPNEKLFF. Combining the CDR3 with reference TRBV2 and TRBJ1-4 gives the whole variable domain EPEVTQTPSHQVTQMGQEVILRCVPISNHLYFYWYRQILGQKVEFLVSFYNNEISEKSEIFDDQFSVERPDGSNFTLKIRSTKLEDSAMYFCASSGQGLPNEKLFFGSGTQLSVL.

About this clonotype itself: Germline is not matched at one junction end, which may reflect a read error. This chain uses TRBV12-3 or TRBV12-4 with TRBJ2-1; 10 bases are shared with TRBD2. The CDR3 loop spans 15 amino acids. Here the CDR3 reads CAGSFGLAGAKEQFF. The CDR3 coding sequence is TGTGCCGGCAGTTTCGGGCTAGCGGGGGCCAAAGAGCAGTTCTTC.

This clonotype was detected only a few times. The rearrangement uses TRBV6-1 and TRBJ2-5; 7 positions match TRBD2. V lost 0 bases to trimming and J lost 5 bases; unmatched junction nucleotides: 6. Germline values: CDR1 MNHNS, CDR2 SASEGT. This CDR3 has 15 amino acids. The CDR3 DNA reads TGTGCCAGCAGTGAAGCCGGGACTACTTCCGAGACCCAGTACTTC. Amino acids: CASSEAGTTSETQYF.

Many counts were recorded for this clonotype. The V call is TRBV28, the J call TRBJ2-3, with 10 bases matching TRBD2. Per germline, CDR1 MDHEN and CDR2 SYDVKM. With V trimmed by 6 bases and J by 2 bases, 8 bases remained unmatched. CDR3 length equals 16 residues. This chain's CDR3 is CASSQRTSGSTDTQYF. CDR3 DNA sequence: TGTGCCAGCAGCCAGAGGACTAGCGGCTCCACAGATACGCAGTATTTT.

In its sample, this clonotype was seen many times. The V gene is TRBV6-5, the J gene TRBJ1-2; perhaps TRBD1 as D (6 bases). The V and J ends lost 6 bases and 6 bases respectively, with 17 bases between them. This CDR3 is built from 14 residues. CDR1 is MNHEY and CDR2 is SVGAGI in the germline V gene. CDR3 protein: CASRKQGKGDGYTF. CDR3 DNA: TGTGCCAGCAGAAAACAGGGTAAAGGAGATGGCTACACCTTC.

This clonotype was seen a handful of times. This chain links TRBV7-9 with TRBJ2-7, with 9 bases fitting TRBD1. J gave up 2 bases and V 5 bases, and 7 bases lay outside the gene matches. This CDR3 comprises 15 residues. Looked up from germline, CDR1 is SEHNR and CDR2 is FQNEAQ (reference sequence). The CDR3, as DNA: TGTGCCAGCAGCGGGGACAGGGTAAGAACCTACGAGCAGTACTTC. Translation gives CASSGDRVRTYEQYF.

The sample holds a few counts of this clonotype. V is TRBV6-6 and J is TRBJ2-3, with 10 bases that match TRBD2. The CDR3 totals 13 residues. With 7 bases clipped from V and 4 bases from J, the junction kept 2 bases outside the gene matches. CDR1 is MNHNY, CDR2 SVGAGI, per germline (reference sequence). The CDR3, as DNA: TGTGCCAGCAAGCGGGAGGGCCCAGATACGCAGTATTTT. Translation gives CASKREGPDTQYF.

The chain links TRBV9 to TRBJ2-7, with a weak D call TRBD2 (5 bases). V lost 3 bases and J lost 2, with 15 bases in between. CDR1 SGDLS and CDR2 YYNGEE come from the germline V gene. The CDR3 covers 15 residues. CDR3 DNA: TGTGCCAGCAGCGCTTCTGGGAGTAGCCCCTACGAGCAGTACTTC. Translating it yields CASSASGSSPYEQYF.